The clone carrying this T cell receptor (beta chain) showed up just a few times. The entry originates in a study of T-cell memory formation after mild COVID-19. The CDR3 covers 17 residues. V was pared by 3 bases and J by 2 bases, with 8 bases of the junction left unmatched. CDR1 is SGHTA and CDR2 is FQGNSA in the germline V gene. Each CDR3 protein gets one entry after TCRdb re-called the 5' RACE reads with MiXCR. The table includes 220,000 or so distinct CDR3 sequences, around 8.8% detected once. The sequence came from a man aged 18-30 years who had mild COVID-19 (a few samples of this study predate the infection). Cell type and time point are not known. The chain has TRBV7-2 and TRBJ2-5; the match to TRBD2 covers 11 bases. Source material: PBMCs or a T cell subset sorted from them (not recorded which). The chain's CDR3 is CASSFTSLAGGQETQYF. The DNA of the CDR3 is TGTGCCAGCAGCTTCACTTCTCTAGCGGGGGGTCAAGAGACCCAGTACTTC.